The next 4 T cell receptor beta chains were all read from a single sample in a study of blood T cells in healthy people across ages. Alongside a J-beta primer mix, a sample-barcoded 5' primer served in a second PCR lasting about 7 to 11 cycles. TCRdb called the 5' RACE reads again in MiXCR, with one record for every CDR3 protein. The repertoire has about 2 million distinct CDR3 sequences, about 50% of them found once; the top ten carry approximately 2.1%. The source material was blood. Receptors originate from a woman aged 40 to 49 in good health.

This clonotype was counted a single time. The chain couples TRBV7-3 to TRBJ1-1; no definite D call. Trimming removed 6 bases from V and 3 bases from J, with 11 bases in between. The CDR3 consists of 13 residues. Germline CDR1 is SGHTA and CDR2 is FQGTGA. This CDR3 reads CASRRVGDTEAFF. DNA for the CDR3: TGTGCCAGCAGGAGGGTTGGGGACACTGAAGCTTTCTTT.

The J gene is TRBJ2-3, the V gene TRBV18, with 8 bases fitting TRBD2. Germline V gives CDR1 KGHSH, CDR2 LQKENI. The CDR3 is 17 residues long. The trim removed 3 bases at V and 0 bases at J, leaving 8 bases unmatched. CDR3 protein: CASSPSAQRGSTDTQYF. CDR3 nucleotides: TGTGCCAGCTCACCGTCGGCGCAGCGGGGGAGCACAGATACGCAGTATTTT.

This clonotype was detected once. One junction end does not reproduce the germline sequence, and a read error may be involved. J is TRBJ2-1 and V is TRBV12-3 or TRBV12-4; 9 bases map to TRBD1. This CDR3 is built from 14 residues. This CDR3 is CVSNRDRVSHEQFF. The CDR3 nucleotides read TGTGTCAGCAACCGGGACAGGGTATCCCATGAGCAGTTCTTC.

The chain joins TRBV5-1 to TRBJ1-3; a weak D match, TRBD1 (5 bases). The length of the CDR3 is 15 residues. Between the trimmed V and J ends, which lost 0 bases and 1 base, there was a span of 8 bases. CDR1 is SGHRS, CDR2 YFSETQ, per germline. The CDR3 sequence is CASSLDGQSGNTIYF. The CDR3 bases are TGCGCCAGCAGCTTGGATGGACAATCTGGAAACACCATATATTTT.